This TCR beta chain is drawn from a study of T cells in Graves' hyperthyroidism and ophthalmopathy. Regarding the study as a whole: Through a model of 13 V-J features, ophthalmopathy was separated from stable hyperthyroidism.

This clonotype has more than one count but fewer than ten. Its antigen remains unknown. CDR1 and CDR2 from the germline V gene are SGHAT and FQNNGV. V gave up 5 bases and J gave up 5 bases; unmatched junction bases: 17. The CDR3 is 18 residues long. RNA transcripts yielded amplified TCR beta CDR3 regions. TCR CDR3 underwent first-round RT-PCR with the HTBI primer set. TCRdb redid the calling of the multiplex PCR reads with MiXCR, one entry per CDR3 protein. The sample contains approximately 610,000 distinct CDR3 sequences, about 14% of which appear only once. The source material was blood. This TCR came from a woman aged 40 to 49 with Graves' ophthalmopathy. This sequence joins TRBV11-2 and TRBJ2-7, with TRBD2 matching over 11 bases. The DNA of the CDR3 is TGTGCCAGCAGCCCGTCCGGGACAGTAGGACTAGCGGGTGACGAGCAGTACTTC. Protein product: CASSPSGTVGLAGDEQYF. The complete variable domain, with remaining parts taken from reference TRBV11-2 and TRBJ2-7, reads EAGVAQSPRYKIIEKRQSVAFWCNPISGHATLYWYQQILGQGPKLLIQFQNNGVVDDSQLPKDRFSAERLKGVDSTLKIQPAKLEDSAVYLCASSPSGTVGLAGDEQYFGPGTRLTVT.